What follows are 29 T cell receptor beta chains derived from one specimen sequenced in a study of PD-1 blockade in mismatch repair-deficient tumors. Assay: immunoSEQ multiplex PCR; the TCRdb copy retains only in-frame clones and omits some. The sample lists roughly 130,000 clones; almost 90% were seen once. The material sequenced was peripheral blood, taken just under 74 weeks after starting pembrolizumab. These receptors originate from an adult with mismatch repair-deficient cancer.

The CDR3 loop reads CASSYRDRVGTEAFF. The CDR3 DNA sequence: TGTGCCAGCAGTTACCGCGACAGGGTTGGCACTGAAGCTTTCTTT. This chain uses TRBV6-5 with TRBJ1-1, with 7 bases lining up with TRBD1. Germline CDR1 is MNHEY and CDR2 is SVGAGI. V shed 2 bases, J shed 4 bases, and the junction held 7 bases outside the gene matches. The CDR3 covers 15 residues.

The chain couples TRBV7-9 to TRBJ2-3; D might be TRBD1 (7 bases). The CDR3 loop spans 15 amino acids. The germline V gene has CDR1 SEHNR and CDR2 FQNEAQ (reference sequence). V dropped 5 bases and J dropped 3 bases, with 15 bases sitting between them. DNA for the CDR3: TGTGCCAGCAGCGGTGGGGAGGACAGGACAGATACGCAGTATTTT. Protein product: CASSGGEDRTDTQYF.

The chain joins TRBV7-2 to TRBJ2-1; 10 positions agree with TRBD2. The germline V gene has CDR1 SGHTA and CDR2 FQGNSA. Germline trimming cut 2 bases from V and 8 bases from J; bases unmatched to any gene: 6. This CDR3 region has 15 residues. Here the CDR3 reads CASSLKREGGDEQFF. CDR3 bases: TGTGCCAGCAGCTTAAAGCGGGAGGGCGGGGATGAGCAGTTCTTC. The full variable domain, in which reference TRBV7-2 and TRBJ2-1 provide the parts outside the CDR3, is GAGVSQSPSNKVTEKGKDVELRCDPISGHTALYWYRQSLGQGLEFLIYFQGNSAPDKSGLPSDRFSAERTGGSVSTLTIQRTQQEDSAVYLCASSLKREGGDEQFFGPGTRLTVL.

This rearrangement joins TRBV2 to TRBJ2-7; D is possibly TRBD1 (6 bases). In germline, CDR1 is SNHLY, CDR2 FYNNEI. The V end lost 0 bases, the J end lost 4 bases, and 13 bases lay between the germline ends. The CDR3 contains 15 residues. CDR3 residues: CASSEAGHGGYEQYF. CDR3 sequence (DNA): TGTGCCAGCAGTGAAGCGGGACACGGAGGTTACGAGCAGTACTTC.

V gene TRBV7-2 combines with J gene TRBJ2-3; TRBD1 matches 12 bases. The CDR3 spans 15 residues. Trimming took 4 bases from V and 5 from J; bases not matched to a gene: 4. CDR1 and CDR2 from the germline V gene are SGHTA and FQGNSA. In DNA form, the CDR3 reads TGTGCCAGCAGCTACCGGGACAGGGGGCAAGATACGCAGTATTTT. Translating it yields CASSYRDRGQDTQYF.

This chain uses TRBV5-6 with TRBJ2-5; D possibly uses TRBD1 or TRBD2 (5 bases each). The CDR3 consists of 15 residues. Per the germline V gene, CDR1 is SGHDT and CDR2 is YYEEEE. The ends were cut back, 1 base at V and 7 bases at J, with 17 bases in the middle. In DNA form, the CDR3 reads TGTGCCAGCAGCTTGCGAGGGGCGGATGGAGGGACCCAGTACTTC. Protein product: CASSLRGADGGTQYF.

In this sample, this clone turned up a few times. The chain combines TRBV27 with TRBJ1-1; TRBD1 is a possible D gene (5 bases). V was clipped by 8 bases and J by 0 bases, with 10 bases between them. The CDR3 contains 13 residues. Germline CDR1 and CDR2: MNHEY and SMNVEV (reference sequence). The CDR3 protein is CASGTGMNTEAFF. The CDR3 nucleotides read TGTGCCAGCGGTACAGGCATGAACACTGAAGCTTTCTTT.

The rearrangement joins TRBV11-3 to TRBJ2-7; D possibly corresponds to TRBD2 (6 bases). Per the germline V gene, CDR1 is SGHNT and CDR2 is YENEEA. V lost 8 bases to trimming and J lost 4 bases, with 15 bases between them. The CDR3 has 13 amino acids. The CDR3 sequence: CASGRGSPYEQYF. The CDR3 DNA follows: TGTGCCAGCGGCCGGGGGAGCCCGTACGAGCAGTACTTC.

This chain uses TRBV28 with TRBJ2-2; 13 bases line up with TRBD2. Germline V gene lookup returns CDR1 MDHEN and CDR2 SYDVKM. The V segment lost 8 bases and the J segment 4 bases; nucleotides outside the gene matches: 13. The CDR3 extends over 18 amino acids. CDR3 DNA: TGTGCCAGCGAAGTGGGGACTAGCGGGATAAGGGTCACCGGGGAGCTGTTTTTT. Translating it yields CASEVGTSGIRVTGELFF. The complete variable domain, with remaining parts taken from reference TRBV28 and TRBJ2-2, reads DVKVTQSSRYLVKRTGEKVFLECVQDMDHENMFWYRQDPGLGLRLIYFSYDVKMKEKGDIPEGYSVSREKKERFSLILESASTNQTSMYLCASEVGTSGIRVTGELFFGEGSRLTVL.

The chain carries TRBV10-3 and TRBJ2-5, with D maybe TRBD1 (5 bases). V was trimmed by 2 bases and J by 5 bases, leaving 21 bases between them. Germline V CDR1 and CDR2: ENHRY, SYGVKD. The CDR3 contains 17 residues. DNA for the CDR3: TGTGCCATCAGTGAGAATGCAGGGAAGCCGCTTGGGGAGACCCAGTACTTC. It yields the protein CAISENAGKPLGETQYF.

V and J are TRBV4-2 and TRBJ2-2, with no clear D. This CDR3 comprises 13 residues. Trimming removed 1 base from V and 8 bases from J, with 8 bases in between. Per germline, CDR1 LGHNA and CDR2 YNFKEQ. This chain's CDR3 is CASSQGHAGELFF. The CDR3 DNA reads as TGTGCCAGCAGCCAAGGGCACGCTGGGGAGCTGTTTTTT.

The V gene is TRBV2, the J gene TRBJ1-1; 7 nucleotides line up with TRBD1. Germline CDR1 SNHLY, CDR2 FYNNEI. The CDR3 contains 14 residues. V was clipped by 6 bases and J by 5 bases; unmatched bases: 9. In DNA form, the CDR3 reads TGTGCCAGCAGGGGACAGCGCAGAGGGACTGAAGCTTTCTTT. Encoded protein: CASRGQRRGTEAFF.

In the case of this clone: Other DNA sequences within the sample encode an identical CDR3. The chain is built from TRBV9 and TRBJ2-7; the match to TRBD2 covers 10 bases. The CDR3 contains 14 residues. Per germline, CDR1 SGDLS and CDR2 YYNGEE. V was clipped by 0 bases and J by 3 bases; unmatched bases: 0. The CDR3 DNA is TGTGCCAGCAGCGTAGCTAGCGGGAGCTACGAGCAGTACTTC. Its protein product is CASSVASGSYEQYF.

The genes are TRBV14 and TRBJ1-2; tentatively, D is TRBD1 (6 bases). Per germline, CDR1 SGHDN and CDR2 FVKESK. Trimming removed 0 bases from V and 5 bases from J, with 13 bases in between. The CDR3 consists of 15 residues. Written as DNA, the CDR3 is TGTGCCAGCAGCCAAGATACTGGGGGGCTTTATGGCTACACCTTC. Protein sequence: CASSQDTGGLYGYTF.

This sequence joins TRBV5-5 and TRBJ2-2, with 8 bases matching TRBD1. The CDR3 extends over 18 amino acids. J lost 6 bases, V lost 2 bases, and 15 bases had no gene match. The germline gives CDR1 SGHKS, CDR2 YYEKEE (reference sequence). CDR3 sequence: CASSFIFVTGGVSGELFF. The CDR3 DNA follows: TGTGCCAGCAGCTTCATCTTCGTCACAGGGGGAGTATCCGGGGAGCTGTTTTTT.

This clone was seen more than once but under ten times. V gene TRBV18 combines with J gene TRBJ1-1; TRBD1 matches 12 bases. CDR3 length: 14 amino acids. Germline lookup yields CDR1 KGHSH and CDR2 LQKENI. Germline trimming cut 8 bases from V and 4 bases from J; bases unmatched to any gene: 5. CDR3 in DNA: TGTGCCAGCAAAGGGACAGGGGGCTTCACTGAAGCTTTCTTT. As protein: CASKGTGGFTEAFF.

The chain is built from TRBV30 and TRBJ2-7, with 8 bases matching TRBD2. The trim removed 7 bases at V and 4 bases at J, leaving 6 bases unmatched. CDR1 is GTSNPN and CDR2 is SVGIG in the germline V gene (reference sequence). The length of the CDR3 is 12 residues. The CDR3 DNA reads TGTGCCTCTTCAGCGGGAGTTTACGAGCAGTACTTC. Its translation: CASSAGVYEQYF.

This chain joins TRBV6-6 and TRBJ2-5; D gene ambiguous. The germline V gene encodes CDR1 MNHNY and CDR2 SVGAGI (reference sequence). V dropped 8 bases and J dropped 5 bases, with 18 bases sitting between them. The CDR3 extends over 14 amino acids. The CDR3: CASVPRAAWETQYF. CDR3 DNA sequence: TGTGCCAGCGTACCTAGGGCCGCGTGGGAGACCCAGTACTTC.

V is TRBV4-3 and J is TRBJ2-2; 9 bases agree with TRBD2. The germline CDR1 and CDR2 sequences are LGHNA and YSLEER. J lost 0 bases, V lost 3 bases, and 14 bases had no gene match. The CDR3 has 20 amino acids. CDR3 protein: CASSHPEATSGRSNTGELFF. The CDR3 DNA sequence: TGCGCCAGCAGCCACCCAGAGGCGACTAGCGGACGTTCGAACACCGGGGAGCTGTTTTTT.

The chain employs TRBV7-9 and TRBJ2-1; D might be TRBD1 (5 bases). Trimming removed 1 base from V and 3 bases from J, with 10 bases in between. Looked up from germline, CDR1 is SEHNR and CDR2 is FQNEAQ (reference sequence). There are 15 residues in the CDR3. CDR3 loop: CASSLGGTGYNEQFF. In nucleotides, the CDR3 is TGTGCCAGCAGCTTAGGCGGAACAGGCTACAATGAGCAGTTCTTC.

The table lists this clone with a count of one. The rearrangement uses TRBV6-5 and TRBJ1-2, with D uncertain. Between the trimmed V and J ends, which lost 2 bases and 4 bases, there was a span of 8 bases. The CDR3 extends over 13 amino acids. Germline CDR1 and CDR2: MNHEY and SVGAGI. The CDR3 sequence: CASSYKGGYGYTF. Written as DNA, the CDR3 is TGTGCCAGCAGTTACAAGGGCGGCTATGGCTACACCTTC.

The rearrangement joins TRBV27 to TRBJ2-7; 7 bases agree with TRBD1. After removal of 6 bases from V and 2 bases from J, the junction contained 7 bases not matched to a gene. Germline V lookup: CDR1 MNHEY, CDR2 SMNVEV (reference sequence). The CDR3 spans 14 residues. This CDR3 is CASRSFGTAYEQYF. CDR3 DNA: TGTGCCAGCAGATCATTTGGGACAGCCTACGAGCAGTACTTC.

The chain joins TRBV19 to TRBJ1-4; D is uncertain. CDR1 and CDR2 (germline): LNHDA, SQIVND (reference sequence). V was pared by 4 bases and J by 3 bases, with 6 bases between. The CDR3 consists of 13 residues. The CDR3 protein is CASSTGPNEKLFF. CDR3 nucleotide sequence: TGTGCCAGTAGTACTGGACCTAATGAAAAACTGTTTTTT.

The chain is built from TRBV6-6 and TRBJ2-1; 11 bases match TRBD2. The CDR3 is 15 amino acids. Germline V CDR1 and CDR2: MNHNY, SVGAGI (reference sequence). With V trimmed by 4 bases and J by 4 bases, 3 bases remained unmatched. The CDR3 nucleotides are TGTGCCAGCAGTTCCATAGCGGGAGGGTACAATGAGCAGTTCTTC. It codes for CASSSIAGGYNEQFF.

The chain joins TRBV4-2 to TRBJ2-7; 8 bases match TRBD1. The length of the CDR3 is 16 residues. Trimming cost V 0 bases and J 5 bases; bases outside gene matches: 9. Germline CDR1 is LGHNA and CDR2 is YNFKEQ. The CDR3: CASSQDTRQGRNEQYF. CDR3 nucleotide sequence: TGTGCCAGCAGCCAAGATACGAGACAGGGGCGCAACGAGCAGTACTTC.

The chain couples TRBV7-9 to TRBJ1-3; tentatively, D is TRBD1 (5 bases). CDR1 and CDR2 from the germline V gene are SEHNR and FQNEAQ (reference sequence). Trimming stripped 5 bases from V and 3 bases from J, with 17 bases between. The CDR3 length is 16 residues. Here the CDR3 reads CASSPTRDRSGNTIYF. For the CDR3, the DNA is TGTGCCAGCAGCCCAACCAGGGATAGGAGTGGAAACACCATATATTTT.

The gene calls are TRBV21-1 and TRBJ2-7. TRBV21-1 is a pseudogene. There are 16 residues in the CDR3. CDR3 coding DNA: TGTGCCAGCAGCAAAACCGCGGCGAGGGGCTCCTACGAGCAGTACTTC. Its translation is CASSKTAARGSYEQYF.

This chain joins TRBV21-1 and TRBJ2-7; TRBD1, the D gene given by the table, was not confirmed from the DNA. TRBV21-1 is annotated as a pseudogene. CDR3 length equals 11 residues. The CDR3 DNA is TGTGCCAGCAGACAGGTTGACGAGCAGTACTTC. It specifies CASRQVDEQYF.

The V call is TRBV27, the J call TRBJ2-3; D not resolved. The CDR3 sequence is 16 residues long. CDR1 MNHEY and CDR2 SMNVEV come from the germline V gene (reference sequence). V lost 3 bases and J 2 bases, leaving 15 bases between the germline ends. The CDR3 is CASSLVGAIHTDTQYF. CDR3 DNA sequence: TGTGCCAGCAGTTTGGTAGGCGCGATTCACACAGATACGCAGTATTTT.